This TCR beta chain was documented in a study of vaccination effects on CD4 cells after COVID-19. Findings of the study overall: Clones induced by infection and by vaccine showed marked clonal contraction late after vaccination.

Before sequencing took place, the ViraFEST assay used viral peptide pools to expand antigen-specific CD4+ T cells. Following a 10-day culture, CD4+ T cells were purified. In the vaccine recipients, nucleocapsid antibodies were negative and there was no prior SARS-CoV-2 infection. About this clone itself: Its antigen is unidentified.

With V trimmed by 2 bases and J by 7 bases, 5 bases remained unmatched. This CDR3 contains 15 residues. CDR1 and CDR2 (germline): MGHDK, SYGVNS. Clones were sequenced by immunoSEQ multiplex PCR, and TCRdb holds only the in-frame ones, with some missing. The table records 35,000 to 45,000 clones, about 69% of them present only once. This receptor was identified in a human donor who received a COVID-19 vaccine. J is TRBJ1-4 and V is TRBV25-1, with 9 bases fitting TRBD1. The specimen was CD4+ T cells from PBMCs cultured with HCoV-OC43 spike peptides, collected before COVID-19 vaccination. As to subset: HCoV-OC43 spike overlapping peptide pool stimulation. CDR3 loop: CASSEPGTGSEKLFF. CDR3 coding DNA: TGTGCCAGCAGTGAACCCGGGACAGGGAGTGAAAAACTGTTTTTT. The full variable domain, completed using reference TRBV25-1 and TRBJ1-4, is EADIYQTPRYLVIGTGKKITLECSQTMGHDKMYWYQQDPGMELHLIHYSYGVNSTEKGDLSSESTVSRIRTEHFPLTLESARPSHTSQYLCASSEPGTGSEKLFFGSGTQLSVL.